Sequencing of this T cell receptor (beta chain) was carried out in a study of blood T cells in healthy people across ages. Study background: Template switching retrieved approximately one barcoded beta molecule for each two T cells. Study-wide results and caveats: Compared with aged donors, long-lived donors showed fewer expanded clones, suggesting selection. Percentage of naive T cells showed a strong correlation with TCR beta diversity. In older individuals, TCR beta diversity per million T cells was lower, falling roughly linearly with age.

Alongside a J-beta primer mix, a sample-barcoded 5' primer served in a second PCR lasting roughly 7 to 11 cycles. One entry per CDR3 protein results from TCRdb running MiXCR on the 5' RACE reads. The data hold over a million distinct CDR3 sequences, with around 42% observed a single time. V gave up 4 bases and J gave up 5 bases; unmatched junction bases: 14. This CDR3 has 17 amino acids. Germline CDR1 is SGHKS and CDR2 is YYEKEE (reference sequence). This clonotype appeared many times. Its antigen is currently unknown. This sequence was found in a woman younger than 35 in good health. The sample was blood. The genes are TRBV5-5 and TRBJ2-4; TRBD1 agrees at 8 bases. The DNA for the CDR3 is TGTGCCAGCAGCATAAGACAGGGGTACAACCCCCAAAACATTCAGTACTTC. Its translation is CASSIRQGYNPQNIQYF.